This T cell receptor (beta chain) was retrieved from a study of spatial heterogeneity in lung cancer (dated by TCRdb to between 2018 and 2021). General notes on the study: Beta-chain transcripts were consistently detected in greater numbers than alpha-chain transcripts, which likely reflects a higher abundance of beta-chain transcripts. In the raw uncorrected reads, each unique combination of TCR and UMI appeared more than ten times on average. TCR alpha and beta repertoires were quantitatively compared across multiple tumor regions, matched nontumor lung and blood in non-small cell lung cancer. Nonsynonymous mutation counts, determined by whole-exome sequencing of tumor tissue, were related to features of the TCR repertoire. Both alpha and beta chains were TCR-sequenced in samples taken at surgery, namely 220 tumor regions, approximately 63 matched nontumor lung samples and 55 to 60 PBMC samples.

As concerns this clonotype: No cognate antigen has been identified for it. Base qualities are not at hand, and no much larger clone is one base apart.

CDR1 SGHKS and CDR2 YYEKEE are derived from the germline V gene (reference sequence). The CDR3 runs 14 residues from the cysteine to the phenylalanine. Just CDR3 DNA is preserved here, 42 bases in frame from base 1. Trimming removed 4 bases from V and 8 bases from J, leaving 15 bases between the germline ends. Overall results and qualifications from the work: Ubiquitous expanded tumor TCRs were found in blood more often at tumor resection than at routine follow-up. Confirming at a functional level the hypothesis that regional TCRs recognize regional mutations was considered to require additional single-cell paired TCR alpha and beta sequencing.

Libraries were made using 5' RACE. Sequencing used a NextSeq 500. To allow correction of PCR and sequencing errors, the TCR library protocol tagged every TCR cDNA molecule with a unique molecular identifier. The study's own analysis went as follows. Decombinator tools were used for TCR identification, UMI-based error correction and CDR3 extraction. Expanded TCRs were defined as those above a frequency of 2 per 1,000, corresponding to the top 1% of the tumor frequency distribution. Rényi diversity was computed with the R vegan package after subsampling each repertoire 100 times to 5,000 TCRs. CDR3 similarity networks were built from amino acid triplet string-kernel similarity, with CDR3s being connected when pairwise similarity was above 0.82. TCRdb ran its own pipeline on the public reads, namely fastp trimming at Q25 and MiXCR clone calling, and kept in-frame beta chains. All rows with the same CDR3 protein become a single entry with the most common DNA and genes. The V and J calls shown here were made by TCRdb, not taken from the authors' results. Within this sample are 35,000 to 55,000 distinct CDR3 sequences, with around 15% of them counted one time only. Around 56% of the sample is taken by the ten largest.

This sample's time point label indicates: sample taken at primary tumor resection. Whole RNA extracted from tumor and nontumor lung tissue, or from cryopreserved PBMC samples, was used for TCR sequencing without cell sorting. The donors were 70 or so patients from the lung TRACERx cohort who had early-stage, untreated non-small cell lung cancer. Patients were selected for TCR sequencing only if sufficient RNA was available from at least two tumor regions. This sequence uses TRBV5-5 and TRBJ1-4; the D gene is not confidently resolved. The sequenced sample was PBMCs, obtained at surgery. This clonotype was obtained from a male donor with early-stage non-small cell lung cancer. The DNA sequence is given as TGTGCCAGCAGCCCCGTCGGGGTTTTGGAAAAACTGTTTTTT. The encoded protein is CASSPVGVLEKLFF.